This T cell receptor beta chain originates from a study of T-cell reconstitution after alpha-beta-depleted transplantation in children. The TCRbeta library was prepared with unique molecular identifiers. TCRdb fed the PCR reads into MiXCR, producing one record per CDR3 protein. In the table there are under 300,000 distinct CDR3 sequences, 9% to 10% of which are singletons. The V end lost 7 bases, the J end lost 3 bases, and 9 bases lay between the germline ends. Germline V gene data show CDR1 as DFQATT and CDR2 as SNEGSKA (reference sequence). The CDR3 extends over 12 amino acids. This clonotype was obtained from a human donor who donated a stem cell graft to a child with SCID. V and J are TRBV20-1 and TRBJ2-2; a possible D gene is TRBD1 (5 bases). The sequencing here drew on PBMCs from the stem cell graft donor, taken from the stem cell graft. The CDR3 DNA reads as TGCAGTGGGAAAGGGGACACCGGGGAGCTGTTTTTT. Amino acids: CSGKGDTGELFF.